This paragraph reports one T cell receptor beta chain. Its antigen is undetermined. Germline-derived CDR1 and CDR2 are MNHEY and SMNVEV (reference sequence). The V gene lost 5 bases and the J gene lost 12 bases, with 27 bases spanning the gap. The CDR3 covers 16 residues. The PCR ran on 60 Vbeta and 13 Jbeta primers. Profiling relied on immunoSEQ multiplex PCR, and the TCRdb table lists in-frame clones only, not all of them. Among 150,000 or so clones listed, 70% to 75% were seen once. All donors participated as healthy donors of bone marrow. At sampling all donors were nominally healthy, likely with unrecorded immune exposures. The data originate from a study of cytomegalovirus exposure and HLA in healthy donors. Whole-study findings and limits: Sequencing likely produced, as an artifact, a cluster of highly shared sequence variants. Despite most TCR sequences being rare, some public TCRs occurred in many donors.

The sequence was obtained from a male donor in good health and CMV-seronegative. The chain joins TRBV27 to TRBJ2-3; a weak D match, TRBD2 (6 bases). Sample: PBMCs. The CDR3 nucleotides read TGTGCCAGCAGTGCGGGAAATGTGGGCGGGGCCCGCCCACAGTATTTT. It specifies CASSAGNVGGARPQYF.